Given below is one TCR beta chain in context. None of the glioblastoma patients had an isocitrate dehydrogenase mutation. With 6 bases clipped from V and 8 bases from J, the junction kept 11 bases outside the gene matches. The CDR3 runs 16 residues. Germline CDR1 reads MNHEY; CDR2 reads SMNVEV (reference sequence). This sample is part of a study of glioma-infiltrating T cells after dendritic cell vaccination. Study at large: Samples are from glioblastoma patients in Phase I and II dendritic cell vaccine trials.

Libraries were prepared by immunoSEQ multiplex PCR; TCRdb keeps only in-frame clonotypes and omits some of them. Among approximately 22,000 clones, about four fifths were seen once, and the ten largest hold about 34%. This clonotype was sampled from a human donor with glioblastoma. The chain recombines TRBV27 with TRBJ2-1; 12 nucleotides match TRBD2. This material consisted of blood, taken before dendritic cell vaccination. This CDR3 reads CASSPLAGGWVDEQFF. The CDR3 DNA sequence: TGTGCCAGCAGCCCGCTAGCGGGAGGGTGGGTAGATGAGCAGTTCTTC.